Listed here are 29 T cell receptor beta chains from one sample, sequenced in a study of CD8 T cells in Susac syndrome. RNA, at roughly 0.45 to 1 ug, was reverse transcribed with random hexamers. TCRdb passed the immunoSEQ multiplex PCR reads through MiXCR, listing each CDR3 protein once. The sample shows about 300,000 distinct CDR3 sequences, around 85% of them seen only once. The sequenced sample consisted of CD8+ T cells from PBMCs. These receptor sequences come from a human donor with multiple sclerosis.

The rearrangement joins TRBV19 to TRBJ2-3; D possibly corresponds to TRBD1 (7 bases). The V end lost 3 bases, the J end lost 5 bases, and 15 bases lay between the germline ends. Germline V CDR1 and CDR2: LNHDA, SQIVND (reference sequence). The CDR3 runs 15 residues. CDR3 region: CASSIQGDFGDTQYF. Here the CDR3 DNA reads TGTGCCAGTAGTATTCAGGGGGACTTCGGAGATACGCAGTATTTT.

CDR3 coding DNA: TGTGCCACCAGTGATTCGTGGGAGACCCAGTACTTC. It specifies CATSDSWETQYF. The chain joins TRBV24-1 to TRBJ2-5; the D is unclear. From germline, CDR1 is KGHDR and CDR2 SFDVKD. The CDR3 has 12 amino acids. The germline V and J ends were trimmed by 2 bases and 5 bases, with 5 bases remaining between them.

The chain combines TRBV29-1 with TRBJ2-7; D is ambiguous. Germline CDR1 and CDR2: SQVTM and ANQGSEA. V dropped 3 bases and J dropped 0 bases, with 9 bases sitting between them. The CDR3 covers 13 residues. This chain's CDR3 is CSVEGGDSYEQYF. CDR3 sequence (DNA): TGCAGCGTTGAGGGTGGGGACTCCTACGAGCAGTACTTC.

The J gene is TRBJ2-7, the V gene TRBV4-1, with TRBD1 identical over 11 bases. This CDR3 region has 21 residues. The ends lost 0 bases at V and 3 bases at J; junction bases unmatched: 19. CDR1 and CDR2 (germline): MGHRA, YSYEKL. The CDR3 DNA reads as TGCGCCAGCAGCCAAGACTTCTACCCGGGACAGGGGGTTCGGTGGGACTACGAGCAGTACTTC. The encoded protein is CASSQDFYPGQGVRWDYEQYF.

For the CDR3, the DNA is TGTGCCAGCACCGCCCTGGGAGGGGCTGATTTTATAGCAGATACGCAGTATTTT. Amino acids: CASTALGGADFIADTQYF. The chain couples TRBV27 to TRBJ2-3, with 7 nucleotides matching TRBD2. The V gene's germline CDR1 is MNHEY and CDR2 SMNVEV (reference sequence). The ends lost 7 bases at V and 4 bases at J; junction bases unmatched: 20. This CDR3 is built from 18 residues.

Here the CDR3 reads CASSRVTDINYGYTF. The CDR3 nucleotides are TGTGCCAGCAGCCGAGTTACGGACATCAACTATGGCTACACCTTC. The V call is TRBV3-1, the J call TRBJ1-2; a possible D gene is TRBD1 (5 bases). Germline CDR1 LGHDT, CDR2 YNNKEL (reference sequence). V lost 4 bases, J lost 2 bases, and 14 bases lay in between. The CDR3 is made up of 15 amino acids.

The rearrangement links TRBV7-2 to TRBJ2-3; D is possibly TRBD2 (6 bases). V shed 5 bases and J shed 5 bases, with 17 bases lying between them. Germline CDR1 is SGHTA and CDR2 is FQGNSA. The CDR3 consists of 15 residues. CDR3 sequence (DNA): TGTGCCAGCAGCAGTCGGGGAGGATACGTAGATACGCAGTATTTT. Amino acids: CASSSRGGYVDTQYF.

The chain joins TRBV28 to TRBJ2-1; D is uncertain. The CDR3 extends over 13 amino acids. The ends were cut back, 7 bases at V and 7 bases at J, with 14 bases in the middle. Germline-derived CDR1 and CDR2 are MDHEN and SYDVKM. Here the CDR3 DNA reads TGTGCCAGCACCCTTGCTAGAAGAAATGAGCAGTTCTTC. Its protein is CASTLARRNEQFF. Complete variable domain (other parts from reference TRBV28 and TRBJ2-1): DVKVTQSSRYLVKRTGEKVFLECVQDMDHENMFWYRQDPGLGLRLIYFSYDVKMKEKGDIPEGYSVSREKKERFSLILESASTNQTSMYLCASTLARRNEQFFGPGTRLTVL.

J is TRBJ2-7 and V is TRBV7-9; D gene ambiguous. V was cut by 6 bases and J by 5 bases, with 8 bases left in between. The length of the CDR3 is 11 residues. Germline CDR1 reads SEHNR; CDR2 reads FQNEAQ (reference sequence). This chain's CDR3 is CASSHLDEQYF. The CDR3 DNA sequence: TGTGCCAGCAGTCACCTAGACGAGCAGTACTTC.

The genes are TRBV9 and TRBJ1-3, with D hard to call. The CDR3 loop spans 15 amino acids. Trimming stripped 4 bases from V and 0 bases from J, with 11 bases between. Germline CDR1 reads SGDLS; CDR2 reads YYNGEE. The DNA of the CDR3 is TGTGCCAGCAGCTCGGACTGGGACTCTGGAAACACCATATATTTT. Residues: CASSSDWDSGNTIYF.

V usage is TRBV28 and J usage is TRBJ2-1; D remains unclear. The V end was cut by 1 base, the J end by 0 bases, with 7 bases between. CDR3 length: 15 amino acids. The germline V gene encodes CDR1 MDHEN and CDR2 SYDVKM. In DNA form, the CDR3 reads TGTGCCAGCAGTTTATCGGCCCCCTCCTACAATGAGCAGTTCTTC. This translates into CASSLSAPSYNEQFF.

V gene TRBV18 combines with J gene TRBJ1-5, with D possibly matching TRBD1 (5 bases). CDR1 and CDR2 from the germline V gene are KGHSH and LQKENI. The CDR3 is made up of 16 amino acids. V was clipped by 3 bases and J by 6 bases, with 18 bases between them. CDR3 coding DNA: TGTGCCAGCTCACCGGAATCGGGGGGGAAAGGTCAGCCCCAGCATTTT. Translation: CASSPESGGKGQPQHF.

The V and J genes are TRBV29-1 and TRBJ2-7; D not certain. This CDR3 comprises 14 residues. Germline values: CDR1 SQVTM, CDR2 ANQGSEA. V lost 2 bases to trimming and J lost 4 bases, with 15 bases between them. The CDR3, as DNA: TGCAGCGTTGAATTCACCGGACCCCATTACGAGCAGTACTTC. It specifies CSVEFTGPHYEQYF.

The chain employs TRBV6-5 and TRBJ1-1; D is undetermined. Per germline, CDR1 MNHEY and CDR2 SVGAGI. The CDR3 is 15 residues long. Deletions cut 2 bases from V and 4 bases from J, with 14 bases between. The CDR3 DNA is TGTGCCAGCAGTTACCGGTTAAGGTTGGGCACTGAAGCTTTCTTT. This translates into CASSYRLRLGTEAFF.

The chain uses TRBV28 and TRBJ2-3; D unclear. This CDR3 region has 13 residues. From germline, CDR1 is MDHEN and CDR2 SYDVKM. V dropped 3 bases and J dropped 1 base, with 5 bases sitting between them. DNA for the CDR3: TGTGCCAGCAGTTTGCATGGCACAGATACGCAGTATTTT. Its protein product is CASSLHGTDTQYF.

This chain joins TRBV24-1 and TRBJ2-5, with D possibly matching TRBD2 (6 bases). Germline loops: CDR1 KGHDR, CDR2 SFDVKD. This CDR3 has 18 amino acids. V lost 0 bases and J 4 bases, leaving 20 bases between the germline ends. CDR3 nucleotides: TGTGCCACCAGTGATTTGCAGACGCGTCGGGGGTTTCGAGAGACCCAGTACTTC. This translates into CATSDLQTRRGFRETQYF.

The chain recombines TRBV6-5 with TRBJ2-7, with 9 bases aligning to TRBD1. J gave up 4 bases and V 0 bases, and 4 bases lay outside the gene matches. The germline V gene has CDR1 MNHEY and CDR2 SVGAGI. The CDR3 contains 15 residues. The CDR3 here is CASSYSTGGGYEQYF. The CDR3 region has the DNA TGTGCCAGCAGTTACTCTACAGGGGGCGGGTACGAGCAGTACTTC.

The rearrangement links TRBV6-5 to TRBJ1-1; 8 bases fit TRBD1. The V segment lost 4 bases and the J segment 3 bases; nucleotides outside the gene matches: 7. CDR1 and CDR2 from the germline V gene are MNHEY and SVGAGI. The CDR3 loop spans 15 amino acids. The CDR3 spells CASSLRGQGDTEAFF. The CDR3 DNA reads TGTGCCAGCAGTTTACGTGGACAGGGAGACACTGAAGCTTTCTTT.

The chain recombines TRBV6-5 with TRBJ2-7; D remains ambiguous. The CDR3 covers 14 residues. The germline V gene encodes CDR1 MNHEY and CDR2 SVGAGI. Trimming took 0 bases from V and 3 from J, leaving 9 bases between them. In DNA form, the CDR3 reads TGTGCCAGCAGTTACTCTGGCGCAGACTACGAGCAGTACTTC. Protein sequence: CASSYSGADYEQYF.

The CDR3 DNA is TGTGCCAGCAGCCTAACTAATTTGAATGAGCAGTTCTTC. Its translation: CASSLTNLNEQFF. This chain connects TRBV28 to TRBJ2-1; D ambiguous. V dropped 6 bases and J dropped 7 bases, with 13 bases sitting between them. CDR1 is MDHEN, CDR2 SYDVKM, per germline. CDR3 length: 13 amino acids. The entire variable domain, with the rest obtained from reference TRBV28 and TRBJ2-1, is as follows: DVKVTQSSRYLVKRTGEKVFLECVQDMDHENMFWYRQDPGLGLRLIYFSYDVKMKEKGDIPEGYSVSREKKERFSLILESASTNQTSMYLCASSLTNLNEQFFGPGTRLTVL.

The V gene is TRBV5-4, the J gene TRBJ1-1; no clear D. Germline CDR1 reads SGHNT; CDR2 reads YYREEE (reference sequence). The V and J ends lost 0 bases and 5 bases respectively, with 8 bases between them. CDR3 length: 13 residues. Here the CDR3 reads CASSLGEFTEAFF. The CDR3 nucleotides are TGTGCCAGCAGCTTGGGAGAGTTTACTGAAGCTTTCTTT.

This chain connects TRBV30 to TRBJ2-1, with D tentatively TRBD1 (5 bases). Germline V gene data show CDR1 as GTSNPN and CDR2 as SVGIG (reference sequence). There are 14 residues in the CDR3. V lost 4 bases, J lost 4 bases, and 14 bases lay in between. The DNA for the CDR3 is TGTGCCTGGACGGCAGGGAATAAATACAATGAGCAGTTCTTC. Protein: CAWTAGNKYNEQFF.

V gene TRBV7-8 combines with J gene TRBJ2-7; 10 bases are shared with TRBD2. The CDR3 is made up of 15 amino acids. CDR1 is SGHVS, CDR2 FQNEAQ, per germline. Trimming took 5 bases from V and 2 from J; bases not matched to a gene: 6. CDR3 in DNA: TGTGCCAGCAGCCCTACTAGCGGGGTTACCTACGAGCAGTACTTC. The encoded protein is CASSPTSGVTYEQYF.

The CDR3 here is CASSYGRLGRYEQYF. In DNA form, the CDR3 reads TGTGCCAGCAGTTACGGGAGGCTAGGAAGATACGAGCAGTACTTC. This chain connects TRBV6-5 to TRBJ2-7, with D maybe TRBD2 (6 bases). This CDR3 region has 15 residues. Germline-derived CDR1 and CDR2 are MNHEY and SVGAGI. Trimming removed 2 bases at V and 4 bases at J, with 15 bases between.

This rearrangement joins TRBV24-1 to TRBJ2-3; D unresolved. The CDR3 is 15 residues long. V lost 6 bases and J 1 base, leaving 13 bases between the germline ends. The germline V gene has CDR1 KGHDR and CDR2 SFDVKD. CDR3 amino acids: CATSFSNRGTDTQYF. CDR3 nucleotides: TGTGCCACCAGTTTTTCCAACCGCGGCACAGATACGCAGTATTTT.

The CDR3 reads CSVEGGLRGTGELFF. The CDR3 nucleotides read TGCAGCGTTGAAGGGGGGCTCCGGGGCACCGGGGAGCTGTTTTTT. This chain joins TRBV29-1 and TRBJ2-2; TRBD1 might be the D (6 bases). CDR1 and CDR2 (germline): SQVTM, ANQGSEA. The CDR3 is made up of 15 amino acids. V shed 1 base and J shed 4 bases, with 13 bases lying between them.

The V call is TRBV6-1, the J call TRBJ1-5; D remains unclear. V lost 2 bases, J lost 3 bases, and 11 bases lay in between. This CDR3 is 15 amino acids long. The V gene's germline CDR1 is MNHNS and CDR2 SASEGT. CDR3 bases: TGTGCCAGCAGTGAATATGCCGGAACCAATCAGCCCCAGCATTTT. Translated: CASSEYAGTNQPQHF.

This chain links TRBV14 with TRBJ1-2, with 8 bases lining up with TRBD1. This CDR3 contains 16 residues. CDR1 is SGHDN, CDR2 FVKESK, per germline. V lost 2 bases, J lost 4 bases, and 9 bases stayed unmatched. CDR3 bases: TGTGCCAGCAGCCAACTTAGACAGGGGCTGGCCTATGGCTACACCTTC. Translated, it gives CASSQLRQGLAYGYTF.

The CDR3 DNA reads as TGTGCCAGCAGCGTAGGCATAGGCCCCACAGATACGCAGTATTTT. As protein: CASSVGIGPTDTQYF. The chain recombines TRBV9 with TRBJ2-3; D call uncertain. This CDR3 has 15 residues. Between the trimmed V and J ends, which lost 0 bases and 2 bases, there was a span of 10 bases. Germline-derived CDR1 and CDR2 are SGDLS and YYNGEE.